This is a list of T cell receptor beta chains from one sample in a study of blood T cell repertoires in COVID-19. The protocol was immunoSEQ multiplex PCR, while the TCRdb copy is restricted to in-frame clones and leaves out a portion. The sample consists of 250,000 to 300,000 clones, more than 75% of them appearing once. Specimen: PBMCs or T cells enriched from blood (not recorded which). The source of these receptors is a woman aged 55 to 70 in a cohort exposed to, infected with or recovered from COVID-19 (not recorded which). Each CDR3 is given with its conserved first and last residue. A D gene is named only where the DNA matches it firmly. Clone size is shown for a subset of rows, as once, few, many or a class of expanded clone.

j_call,clone_size,d_call,v_call,cdr3_nt,cdr3_aa
TRBJ2-7,-,TRBD1,TRBV28,TGTGCCAGCAGGTTTGGGGACAGGGGTTCCGAGCAGTACTTC,CASRFGDRGSEQYF
TRBJ1-3,-,-,TRBV10-1,TGCGCCAGCAGTCCAGGGTCCCCTGGAAACACCATATATTTT,CASSPGSPGNTIYF
TRBJ2-7,-,-,TRBV24-1,TGTGCCACCAGTGAAGGGGGCGAGCAGTACTTC,CATSEGGEQYF
TRBJ2-7,-,-,TRBV6-5,TGTGCCAGCAGTTACTCGAACAGGGGAGGTACCGAGCAGTACTTC,CASSYSNRGGTEQYF
TRBJ2-1,-,TRBD2,TRBV12-3/TRBV12-4,TGTGCCAGCAGGACTAGCGGGGCCAATGAGCAGTTCTTC,CASRTSGANEQFF
TRBJ2-7,-,TRBD2,TRBV19,TGTGCCAGTAGTATTTCTAGCGGTAAGGAGCAGTACTTC,CASSISSGKEQYF
TRBJ2-1,-,-,TRBV18,TGTGCCAGCTCACCATCAGGGGAGCAGTTCTTC,CASSPSGEQFF
TRBJ2-1,-,TRBD1,TRBV9,TGTGCCAGCAGCTTAAGGGACAGGGGATCGGCTTACAATGAGCAGTTCTTC,CASSLRDRGSAYNEQFF
TRBJ2-2,-,TRBD2,TRBV7-2,TGTGCCAGCAGCTTCCCCGGACTAGCGGGAGTGGCCGGGGAGCTGTTTTTT,CASSFPGLAGVAGELFF
TRBJ1-5,-,-,TRBV28,TGTGCCAGCAGTTTCTCTCGGGTTTCGAGCAATCAGCCCCAGCATTTT,CASSFSRVSSNQPQHF
TRBJ1-5,-,-,TRBV2,TGTGCCAGCAAGAAACAGGGACCCATTAATCAGCCCCAGCATTTT,CASKKQGPINQPQHF
TRBJ1-6,-,-,TRBV24-1,TGTGCCACCAGTGACCCGACAGGTCCCAATTCACCCCTCCACTTT,CATSDPTGPNSPLHF
TRBJ2-5,-,-,TRBV10-1,TGCGCCAGCAGTGGAGGAGGGACGGCGCAAGAGACCCAGTACTTC,CASSGGGTAQETQYF
TRBJ2-2,-,-,TRBV23-1,TGCGCCAGCAGTCATAGGTTAGAGCACCGGGGAGCTGTTTTT,CASSHRLEHRGAVF
TRBJ2-7,-,-,TRBV28,TGTGCCAGCAGTCTAGCCGGGACAGGGGTCTTTAGGACTAGCGAATTAACCTACGAGCAGTACTTC,CASSLAGTGVFRTSELTYEQYF
TRBJ2-1,-,-,TRBV6-4,TGTGCCAGCAGTGACTCTGACAGGGAGGTAAATGAGCAGTTCTTC,CASSDSDREVNEQFF
TRBJ2-2,-,-,TRBV5-1,TGCGCCAGCAGCTGGAGCGCGGGGCCAGACACCGGGGAGCTGTTTTTT,CASSWSAGPDTGELFF
TRBJ2-5,-,TRBD1,TRBV24-1,TGTGCCACCAGTGATCGACAGGGGGCCGGTGGGGAGACCCAGTACTTC,CATSDRQGAGGETQYF
TRBJ1-2,-,TRBD1,TRBV7-9,TGTGCCAGCAGCCCCGCCGGGACAGGGGGCGATGGCTACACCTTC,CASSPAGTGGDGYTF
TRBJ2-7,-,TRBD2,TRBV28,TGTGCCAGCATTTCTAGCGGGAACTACGAGCAGTACTTC,CASISSGNYEQYF
TRBJ1-2,-,-,TRBV3-1/TRBV3-2,TGTGCCAGCAGCCCGCAGCTCGGACAGAAGGGGGATGGCTACACCTTC,CASSPQLGQKGDGYTF
TRBJ2-7,-,TRBD1,TRBV5-5,TGTGCCAGCAGCCGGGGACAGATCTCCTACGAGCAGTACTTC,CASSRGQISYEQYF
TRBJ1-1,-,-,TRBV6-2/TRBV6-3,TGTGCCAGCAGTTGGCTTTCTTGGACAAGGAACACTGAAGCTTTCTTT,CASSWLSWTRNTEAFF
TRBJ2-2,-,-,TRBV9,TGTGCCAGCAGCGTCCTCCCTGGGGAGCTGTTTTTT,CASSVLPGELFF
TRBJ2-7,-,TRBD2,TRBV5-1,TGCGCCATCTCGGTAGCGGGGCCGAAATCAGCATACGAGCAGTACTTC,CAISVAGPKSAYEQYF
TRBJ1-4,-,TRBD1,TRBV5-1,TGCGCCAGCAGCTTGGGGGACAGGGGAGAAAAACTGTTTTTT,CASSLGDRGEKLFF
TRBJ2-4,-,TRBD1,TRBV11-2,TGTGCCAGCAGCCCCGGACAGGGGGAACCTTTAGCCAAAAACATTCAGTACTTC,CASSPGQGEPLAKNIQYF
TRBJ2-7,-,TRBD2,TRBV3-1/TRBV3-2,TGTGCCAGCAGCCAGGGAGCGGGAGGGCAATACGAGCAGTACTTC,CASSQGAGGQYEQYF
TRBJ2-5,-,TRBD1,TRBV11-2,TGTGCCAGCAGCCCCGGACAGGCTCAAGAGACCCAGTACTTC,CASSPGQAQETQYF
TRBJ2-5,-,TRBD2,TRBV28,TGTGCCAGCAGTTCTAGCCAGCGGGGGGCCCAGTACTTC,CASSSSQRGAQYF
TRBJ2-4,-,TRBD2,TRBV3-1/TRBV3-2,TGTGCCAGCAGCCAATTAGCGGGAGCCAAAAACATTCAGTACTTC,CASSQLAGAKNIQYF
TRBJ2-1,-,TRBD2,TRBV2,TGTGCCAGCAGTGAAAACGGGGGACTAGGCTACAATGAGCAGTTCTTC,CASSENGGLGYNEQFF
TRBJ2-1,-,TRBD2,TRBV19,TGTGCCAGTAGTAGTAGGACTAGCGGAATTTACAATGAGCAGTTCTTC,CASSSRTSGIYNEQFF
TRBJ2-7,-,TRBD1,TRBV6-5,TGTGCCAGCAGGCGAGGAACAGGGGCAAACGAGCAGTACTTC,CASRRGTGANEQYF
TRBJ2-7,-,-,TRBV6-5,TGTGCCAGCAGTTACGGGGGGAGCAGCGACGAGCAGTACTTC,CASSYGGSSDEQYF
TRBJ1-2,-,TRBD1,TRBV25-1,TGTGCCAGCAGGACAGGGACTAACTATGGCTACACCTTC,CASRTGTNYGYTF
TRBJ2-1,-,-,TRBV6-1,TGTGCCAGCAGTGAAGGGGCGGGTAATTACAATGAGCAGTTCTTC,CASSEGAGNYNEQFF
TRBJ2-2,-,-,TRBV5-1,TGCGCCAGCAGCCCCGGATCGGGTACCGGGGAGCTGTTTTTT,CASSPGSGTGELFF
TRBJ1-3,once,-,TRBV15,TGTGCCACCAGCAGAGGCCGGGGTTCAGACACCATATATTTT,CATSRGRGSDTIYF
TRBJ1-1,-,-,TRBV4-3,TGCGCCAGCAGCCAAGGTCGCGGGTGGAACACTGAAGCTTTCTTT,CASSQGRGWNTEAFF
TRBJ2-6,-,-,TRBV7-9,TGTGCCAGCAGCTTAGGTGTCGGGAGTGGCTCTGGGGCCAACGTCCTGACTTTC,CASSLGVGSGSGANVLTF
TRBJ2-7,-,-,TRBV28,TGTGCCAGCAGTTTTAGGGGCTTCGAGCAGTACTTC,CASSFRGFEQYF
TRBJ2-7,-,TRBD1,TRBV10-3,TGTGCCATCAGTGTGGGACAGGGGGCCTACGAGCAGTACTTC,CAISVGQGAYEQYF
TRBJ2-3,-,-,TRBV1,TGCACCAGCAGCCAAGGTATTCCCCTGCCACTAGCGGGAGTGACAGATACGCAGTATTTT,CTSSQGIPLPLAGVTDTQYF
TRBJ1-3,-,TRBD1,TRBV6-2/TRBV6-3,TGTGCCAGCAGCGTCAGGGGGAGCTCTGGAAACACCATATATTTT,CASSVRGSSGNTIYF
TRBJ2-7,-,TRBD2,TRBV10-2,TGCGCCAGCAGTGAGAGACTAGCGGGTTACTCCTACGAGCAGTACTTC,CASSERLAGYSYEQYF
TRBJ1-1,-,-,TRBV11-2,TGTGCCAGCAGCCAGTACACTGAAGCTTTCTTT,CASSQYTEAFF
TRBJ2-2,-,-,TRBV28,TGTGCCAGCAGTCGGAGTACCGGGGAGCTGTTTTTT,CASSRSTGELFF
TRBJ2-1,-,TRBD2,TRBV19,TGTGCCAGTAGTATTCGGGAGGCCTACAATGAGCAGTTCTTC,CASSIREAYNEQFF
TRBJ1-4,-,-,TRBV7-9,TGTGCCAGCAGCTTAGCTTTGGGGGGTAATAATGAAAAACTGTTTTTT,CASSLALGGNNEKLFF
TRBJ2-1,-,-,TRBV7-2,TGTGCCAGCAGCTTAGTCGGGAGAGGGGATGAGCAGTTCTTC,CASSLVGRGDEQFF
TRBJ2-2,few,TRBD2,TRBV2,TGTGCCAGCAGCCACCCTTTACGGACTAGGCGGGAGCTGTTTTTT,CASSHPLRTRRELFF
TRBJ2-7,once,-,TRBV19,TGTGCCAGTAGTATAATCAGGGAAACCGAGCAGTACTTC,CASSIIRETEQYF
TRBJ2-1,-,-,TRBV10-1,TGCGCCAGCAGTGAAGAGGGAGGGGGGAGAAATGAGCAGTTCTTC,CASSEEGGGRNEQFF
TRBJ2-6,-,-,TRBV6-6,TGTGCCAGCAGTCACGGGACTTCCTTCTCTGGGGCCAACGTCCTGACTTTC,CASSHGTSFSGANVLTF
TRBJ1-5,-,TRBD1,TRBV2,TGTGCCAGCGGGACAGACAGGGGAAGGGGCAATCAGCCCCAGCATTTT,CASGTDRGRGNQPQHF
TRBJ2-6,-,-,TRBV24-1,TGTGCCACCAGTGACAACAGTCACTCTGGGGCCAACGTCCTGACTTTC,CATSDNSHSGANVLTF
TRBJ1-6,-,TRBD1,TRBV5-1,TGCGCCAGCAGCTTACGGACAGGGGATTCACCCCTCCACTTT,CASSLRTGDSPLHF